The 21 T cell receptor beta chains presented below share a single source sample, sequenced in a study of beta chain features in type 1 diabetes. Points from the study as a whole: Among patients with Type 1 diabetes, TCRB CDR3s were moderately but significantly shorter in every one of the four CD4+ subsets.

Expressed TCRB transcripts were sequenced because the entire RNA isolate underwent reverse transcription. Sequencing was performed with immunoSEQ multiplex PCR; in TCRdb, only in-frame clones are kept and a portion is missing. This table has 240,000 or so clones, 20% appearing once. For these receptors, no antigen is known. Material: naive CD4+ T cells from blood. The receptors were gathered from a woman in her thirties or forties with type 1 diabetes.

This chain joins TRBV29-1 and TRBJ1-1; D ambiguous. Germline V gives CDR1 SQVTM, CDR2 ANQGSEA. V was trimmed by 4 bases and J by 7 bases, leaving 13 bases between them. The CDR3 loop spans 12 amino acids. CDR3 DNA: TGCAGCGTTGGAGGGCCGGAGGATGAAGCTTTCTTT. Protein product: CSVGGPEDEAFF.

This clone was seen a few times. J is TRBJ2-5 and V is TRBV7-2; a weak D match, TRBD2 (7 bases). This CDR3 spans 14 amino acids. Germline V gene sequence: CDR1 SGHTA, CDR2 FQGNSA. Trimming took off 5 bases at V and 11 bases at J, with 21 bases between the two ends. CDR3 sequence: CASSRGDTGGPQYF. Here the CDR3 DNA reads TGTGCCAGCAGCCGGGGGGACACGGGTGGTCCGCAGTACTTC.

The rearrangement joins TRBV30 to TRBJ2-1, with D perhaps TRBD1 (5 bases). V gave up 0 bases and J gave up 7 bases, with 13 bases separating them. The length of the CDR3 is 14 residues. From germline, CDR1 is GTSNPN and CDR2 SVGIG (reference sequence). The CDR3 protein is CAWSVGSGLNEQFF. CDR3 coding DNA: TGTGCCTGGAGTGTAGGGTCAGGGCTGAATGAGCAGTTCTTC.

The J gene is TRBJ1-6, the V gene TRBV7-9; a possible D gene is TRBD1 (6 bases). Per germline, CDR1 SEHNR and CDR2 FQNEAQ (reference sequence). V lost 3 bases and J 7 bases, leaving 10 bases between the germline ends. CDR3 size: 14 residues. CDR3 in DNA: TGTGCCAGCAGCTTGTGGGGGCCGAATTCACCCCTCCACTTT. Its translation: CASSLWGPNSPLHF.

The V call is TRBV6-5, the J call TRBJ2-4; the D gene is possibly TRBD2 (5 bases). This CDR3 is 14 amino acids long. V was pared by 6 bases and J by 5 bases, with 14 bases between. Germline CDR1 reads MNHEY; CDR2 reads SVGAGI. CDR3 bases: TGTGCCAGCAGGCCACCGGGGATTGAAAACATTCAGTACTTC. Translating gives CASRPPGIENIQYF.

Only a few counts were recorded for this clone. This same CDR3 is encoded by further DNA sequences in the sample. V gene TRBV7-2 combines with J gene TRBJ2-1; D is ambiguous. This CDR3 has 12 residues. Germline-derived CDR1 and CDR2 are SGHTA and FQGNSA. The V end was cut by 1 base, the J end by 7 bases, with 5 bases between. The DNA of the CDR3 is TGTGCCAGCAGCTTAGTCGGGAATGAGCAGTTCTTC. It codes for CASSLVGNEQFF.

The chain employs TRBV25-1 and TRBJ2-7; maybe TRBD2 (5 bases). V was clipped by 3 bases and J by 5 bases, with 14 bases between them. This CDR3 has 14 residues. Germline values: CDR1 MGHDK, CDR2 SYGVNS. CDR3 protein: CASSDPTSLDEQYF. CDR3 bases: TGTGCCAGCAGTGACCCAACTAGTCTCGACGAGCAGTACTTC.

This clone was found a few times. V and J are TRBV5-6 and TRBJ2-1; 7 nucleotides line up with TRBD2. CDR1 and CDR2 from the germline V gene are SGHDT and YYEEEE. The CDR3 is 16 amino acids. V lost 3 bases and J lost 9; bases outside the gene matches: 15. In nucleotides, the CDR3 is TGTGCCAGCAGCTGGAGCTCAGGACGCGGGGGTGGTGAGCAGTTCTTC. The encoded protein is CASSWSSGRGGGEQFF.

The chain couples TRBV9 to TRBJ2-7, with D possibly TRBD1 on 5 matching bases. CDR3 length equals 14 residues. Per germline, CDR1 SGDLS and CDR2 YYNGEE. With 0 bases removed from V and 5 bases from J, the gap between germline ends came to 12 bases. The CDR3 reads CASSVGGRAHEQYF. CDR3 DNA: TGTGCCAGCAGCGTAGGAGGCAGGGCCCACGAGCAGTACTTC.

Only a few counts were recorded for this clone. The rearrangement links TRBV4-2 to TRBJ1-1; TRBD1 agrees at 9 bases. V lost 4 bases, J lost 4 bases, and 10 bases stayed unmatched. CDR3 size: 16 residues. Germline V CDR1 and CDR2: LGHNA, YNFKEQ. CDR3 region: CASSPYLQGAGTEAFF. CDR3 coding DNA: TGTGCCAGCAGCCCTTACCTACAGGGGGCGGGCACTGAAGCTTTCTTT.

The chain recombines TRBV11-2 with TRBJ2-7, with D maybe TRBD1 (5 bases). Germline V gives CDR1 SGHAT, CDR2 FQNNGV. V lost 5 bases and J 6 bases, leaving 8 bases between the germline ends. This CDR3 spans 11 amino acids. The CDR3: CASSRTSEQYF. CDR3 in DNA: TGTGCCAGCAGCCGGACAAGCGAGCAGTACTTC. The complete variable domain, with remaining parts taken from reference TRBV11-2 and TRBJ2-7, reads EAGVAQSPRYKIIEKRQSVAFWCNPISGHATLYWYQQILGQGPKLLIQFQNNGVVDDSQLPKDRFSAERLKGVDSTLKIQPAKLEDSAVYLCASSRTSEQYFGPGTRLTVT.

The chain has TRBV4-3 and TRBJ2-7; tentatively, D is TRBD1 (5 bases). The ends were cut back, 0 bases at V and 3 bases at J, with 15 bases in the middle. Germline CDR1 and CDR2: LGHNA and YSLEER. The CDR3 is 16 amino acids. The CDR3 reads CASSQEKSRQGYEQYF. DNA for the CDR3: TGCGCCAGCAGCCAAGAAAAGTCTAGGCAGGGCTACGAGCAGTACTTC.

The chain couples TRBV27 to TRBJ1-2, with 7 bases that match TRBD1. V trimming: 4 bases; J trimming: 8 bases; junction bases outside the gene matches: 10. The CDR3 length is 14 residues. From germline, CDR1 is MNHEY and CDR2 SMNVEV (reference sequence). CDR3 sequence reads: CASSSRQGLRGYTF. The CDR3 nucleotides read TGTGCCAGCAGTTCCCGACAGGGTCTTCGGGGCTACACCTTC.

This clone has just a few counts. The CDR3 sequence: CASSQTGNGYTF. The DNA for the CDR3 is TGTGCCAGCAGCCAGACAGGGAATGGCTACACCTTC. This chain joins TRBV7-8 and TRBJ1-2; 7 bases agree with TRBD1. Germline loops: CDR1 SGHVS, CDR2 FQNEAQ. The ends lost 5 bases at V and 6 bases at J; junction bases unmatched: 3. CDR3 length equals 12 residues.

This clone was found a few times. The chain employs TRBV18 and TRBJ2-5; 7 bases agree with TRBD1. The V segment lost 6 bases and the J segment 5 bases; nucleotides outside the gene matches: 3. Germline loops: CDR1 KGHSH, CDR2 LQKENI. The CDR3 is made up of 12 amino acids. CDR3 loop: CASSPDRETQYF. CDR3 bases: TGTGCCAGCTCTCCGGACAGGGAGACCCAGTACTTC.

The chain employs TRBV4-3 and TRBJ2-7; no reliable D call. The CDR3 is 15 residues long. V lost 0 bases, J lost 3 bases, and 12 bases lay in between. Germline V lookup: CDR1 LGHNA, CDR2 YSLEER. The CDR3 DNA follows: TGCGCCAGCAGCCAAGAGCTATTGTATCTCTACGAGCAGTACTTC. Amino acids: CASSQELLYLYEQYF.

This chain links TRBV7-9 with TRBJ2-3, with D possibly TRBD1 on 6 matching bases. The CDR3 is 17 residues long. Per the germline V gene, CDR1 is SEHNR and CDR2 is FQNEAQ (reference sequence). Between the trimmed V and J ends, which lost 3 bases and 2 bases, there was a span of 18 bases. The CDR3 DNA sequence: TGTGCCAGCAGCTTCAGGGGACCGTTCCTTACCACAGATACGCAGTATTTT. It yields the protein CASSFRGPFLTTDTQYF.

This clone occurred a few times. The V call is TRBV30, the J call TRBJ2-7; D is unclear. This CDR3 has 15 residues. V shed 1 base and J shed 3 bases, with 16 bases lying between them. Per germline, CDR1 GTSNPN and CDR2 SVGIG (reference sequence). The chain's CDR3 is CAWSAIPGSYYEQYF. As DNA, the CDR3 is TGTGCCTGGAGTGCCATACCCGGGTCCTACTACGAGCAGTACTTC.

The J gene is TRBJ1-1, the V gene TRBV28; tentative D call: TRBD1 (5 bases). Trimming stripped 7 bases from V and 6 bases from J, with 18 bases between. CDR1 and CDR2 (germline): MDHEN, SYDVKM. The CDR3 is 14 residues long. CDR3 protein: CASISGGVVAEAFF. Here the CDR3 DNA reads TGTGCCAGCATCTCCGGAGGGGTTGTCGCTGAAGCTTTCTTT.

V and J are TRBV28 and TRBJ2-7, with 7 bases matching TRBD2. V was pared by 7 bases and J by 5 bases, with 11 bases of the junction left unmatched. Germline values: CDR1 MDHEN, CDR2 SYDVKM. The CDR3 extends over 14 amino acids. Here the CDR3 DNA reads TGTGCCAGCAACCCGGGGGGATCGAGGGACGAGCAGTACTTC. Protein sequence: CASNPGGSRDEQYF.

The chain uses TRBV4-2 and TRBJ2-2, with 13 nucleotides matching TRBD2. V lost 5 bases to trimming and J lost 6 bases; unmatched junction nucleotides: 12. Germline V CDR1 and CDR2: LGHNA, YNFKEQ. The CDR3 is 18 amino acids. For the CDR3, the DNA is TGTGCCAGCAGCGAAAGACTAGCGGGAGGTATCGGAGCCGGGGAGCTGTTTTTT. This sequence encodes CASSERLAGGIGAGELFF.